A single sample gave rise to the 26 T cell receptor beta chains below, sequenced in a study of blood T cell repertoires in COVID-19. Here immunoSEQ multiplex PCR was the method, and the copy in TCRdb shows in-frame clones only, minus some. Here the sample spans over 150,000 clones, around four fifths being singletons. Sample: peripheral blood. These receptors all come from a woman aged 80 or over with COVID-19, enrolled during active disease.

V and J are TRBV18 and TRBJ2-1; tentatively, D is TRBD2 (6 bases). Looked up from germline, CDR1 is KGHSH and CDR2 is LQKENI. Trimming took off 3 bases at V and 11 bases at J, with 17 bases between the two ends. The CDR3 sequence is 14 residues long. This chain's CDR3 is CASSPGDPSAKQFF. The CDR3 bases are TGTGCCAGCTCACCGGGGGACCCTAGCGCCAAGCAGTTCTTC.

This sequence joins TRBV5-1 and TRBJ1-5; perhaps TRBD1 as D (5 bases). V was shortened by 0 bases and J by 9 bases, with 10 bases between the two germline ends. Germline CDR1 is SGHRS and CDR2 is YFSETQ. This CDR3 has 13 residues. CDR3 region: CASSLEGQGPQHF. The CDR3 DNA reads TGCGCCAGCAGCTTGGAGGGCCAGGGGCCCCAGCATTTT.

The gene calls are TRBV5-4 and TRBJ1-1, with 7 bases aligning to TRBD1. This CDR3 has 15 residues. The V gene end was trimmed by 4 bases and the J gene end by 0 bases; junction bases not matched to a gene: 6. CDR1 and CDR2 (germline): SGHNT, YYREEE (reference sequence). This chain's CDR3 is CASSTADRVNTEAFF. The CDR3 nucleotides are TGTGCCAGCAGCACAGCCGACAGGGTGAACACTGAAGCTTTCTTT.

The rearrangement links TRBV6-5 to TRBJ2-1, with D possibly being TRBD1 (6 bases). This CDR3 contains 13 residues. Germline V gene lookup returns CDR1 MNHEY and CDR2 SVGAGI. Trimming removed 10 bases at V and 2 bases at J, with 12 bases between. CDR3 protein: CATNRVPYNEQFF. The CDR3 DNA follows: TGTGCCACAAACAGGGTTCCCTACAATGAGCAGTTCTTC.

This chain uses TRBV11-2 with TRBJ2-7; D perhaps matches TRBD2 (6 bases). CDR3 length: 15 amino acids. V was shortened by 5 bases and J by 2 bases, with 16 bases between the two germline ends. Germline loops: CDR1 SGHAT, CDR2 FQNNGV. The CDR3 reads CASSLLEGRTYEQYF. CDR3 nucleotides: TGTGCCAGCAGCCTTCTGGAGGGACGGACCTACGAGCAGTACTTC.

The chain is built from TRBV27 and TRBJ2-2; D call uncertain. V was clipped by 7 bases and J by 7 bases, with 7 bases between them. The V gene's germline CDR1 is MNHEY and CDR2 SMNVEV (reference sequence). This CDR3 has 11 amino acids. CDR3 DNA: TGTGCCAGCAAAAGCTTCGGGGAGCTGTTTTTT. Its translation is CASKSFGELFF.

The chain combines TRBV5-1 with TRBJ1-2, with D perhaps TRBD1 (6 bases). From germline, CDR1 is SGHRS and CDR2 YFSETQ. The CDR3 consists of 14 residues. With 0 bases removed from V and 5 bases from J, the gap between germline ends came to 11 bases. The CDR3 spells CASSLALTGYGYTF. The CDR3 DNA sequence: TGCGCCAGCAGCTTGGCCCTGACAGGATATGGCTACACCTTC.

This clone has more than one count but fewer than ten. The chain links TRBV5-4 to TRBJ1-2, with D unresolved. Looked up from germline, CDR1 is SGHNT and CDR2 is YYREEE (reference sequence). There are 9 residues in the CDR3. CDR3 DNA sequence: TGTAGCTCTAACTATGGCTACACCTTC. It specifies CSSNYGYTF.

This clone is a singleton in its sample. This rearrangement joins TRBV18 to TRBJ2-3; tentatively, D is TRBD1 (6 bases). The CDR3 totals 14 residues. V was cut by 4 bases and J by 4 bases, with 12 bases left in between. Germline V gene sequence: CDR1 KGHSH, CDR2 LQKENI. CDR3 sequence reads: CASSLARGPDTQYF. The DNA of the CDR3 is TGTGCCAGCTCACTAGCCAGGGGCCCAGATACGCAGTATTTT. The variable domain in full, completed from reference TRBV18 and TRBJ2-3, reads NAGVMQNPRHLVRRRGQEARLRCSPMKGHSHVYWYRQLPEEGLKFMVYLQKENIIDESGMPKERFSAEFPKEGPSILRIQQVVRGDSAAYFCASSLARGPDTQYFGPGTRLTVL.

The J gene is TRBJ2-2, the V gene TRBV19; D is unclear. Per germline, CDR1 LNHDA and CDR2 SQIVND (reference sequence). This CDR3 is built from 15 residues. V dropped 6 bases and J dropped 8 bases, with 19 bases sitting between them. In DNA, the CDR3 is TGTGCCAGTAGCCCAAGCCAGCGAGCCGTGGGGGAGCTGTTTTTT. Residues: CASSPSQRAVGELFF.

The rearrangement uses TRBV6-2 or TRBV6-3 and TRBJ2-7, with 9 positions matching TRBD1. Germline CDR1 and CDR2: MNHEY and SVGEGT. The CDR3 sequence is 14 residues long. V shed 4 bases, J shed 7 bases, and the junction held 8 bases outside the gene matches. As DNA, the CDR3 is TGTGCCAGCAGTTTGGGACAGGGATATAGGGAGCAGTACTTC. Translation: CASSLGQGYREQYF.

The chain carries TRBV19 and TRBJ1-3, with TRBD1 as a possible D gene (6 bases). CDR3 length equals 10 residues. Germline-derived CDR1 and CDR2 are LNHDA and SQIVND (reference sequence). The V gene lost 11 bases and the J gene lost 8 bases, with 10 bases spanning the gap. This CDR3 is CASGDYTIYF. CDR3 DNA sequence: TGTGCCTCAGGGGATTACACCATATATTTT.

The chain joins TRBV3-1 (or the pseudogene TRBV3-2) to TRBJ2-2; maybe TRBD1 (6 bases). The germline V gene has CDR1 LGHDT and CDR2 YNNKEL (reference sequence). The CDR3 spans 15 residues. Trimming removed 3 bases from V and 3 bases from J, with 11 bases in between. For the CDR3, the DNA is TGTGCCAGCAGCCAGTCAACAGGGTACACCGGGGAGCTGTTTTTT. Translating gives CASSQSTGYTGELFF.

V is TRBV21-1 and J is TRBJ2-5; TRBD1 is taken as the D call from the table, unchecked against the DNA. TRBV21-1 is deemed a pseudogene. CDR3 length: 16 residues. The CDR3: CASSKASRGVRETQYF. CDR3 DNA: TGTGCCAGCAGCAAAGCAAGCAGGGGGGTTAGGGAGACCCAGTACTTC.

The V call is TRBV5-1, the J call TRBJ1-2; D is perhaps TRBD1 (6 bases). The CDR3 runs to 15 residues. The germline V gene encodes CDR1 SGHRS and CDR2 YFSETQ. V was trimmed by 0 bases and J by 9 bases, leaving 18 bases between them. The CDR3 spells CASSLEGVVTWSYTF. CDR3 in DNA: TGCGCCAGCAGCTTGGAGGGGGTTGTAACTTGGAGCTACACCTTC.

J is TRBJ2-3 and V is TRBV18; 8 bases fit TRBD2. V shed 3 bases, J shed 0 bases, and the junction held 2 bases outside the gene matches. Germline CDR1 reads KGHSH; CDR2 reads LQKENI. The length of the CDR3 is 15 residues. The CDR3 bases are TGTGCCAGCTCACCTCCGGGGGGGAGCACAGATACGCAGTATTTT. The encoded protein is CASSPPGGSTDTQYF.

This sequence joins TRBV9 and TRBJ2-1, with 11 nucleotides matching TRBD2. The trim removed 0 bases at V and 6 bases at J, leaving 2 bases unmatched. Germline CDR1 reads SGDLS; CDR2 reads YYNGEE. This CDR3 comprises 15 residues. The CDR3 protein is CASSVVAGGLNEQFF. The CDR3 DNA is TGTGCCAGCAGCGTAGTAGCGGGGGGGCTCAATGAGCAGTTCTTC.

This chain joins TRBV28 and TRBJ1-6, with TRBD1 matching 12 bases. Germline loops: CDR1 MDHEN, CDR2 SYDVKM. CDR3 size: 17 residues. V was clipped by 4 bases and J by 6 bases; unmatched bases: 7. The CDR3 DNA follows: TGTGCCAGCAGTTCGGGGGACAGGGGGCGTTTTAATTCACCCCTCCACTTT. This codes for CASSSGDRGRFNSPLHF.

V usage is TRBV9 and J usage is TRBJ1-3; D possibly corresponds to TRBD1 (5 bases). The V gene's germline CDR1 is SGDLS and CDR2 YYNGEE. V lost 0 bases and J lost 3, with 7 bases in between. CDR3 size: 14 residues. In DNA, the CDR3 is TGTGCCAGCAGCGTAGGGGGGGATGGAAACACCATATATTTT. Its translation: CASSVGGDGNTIYF.

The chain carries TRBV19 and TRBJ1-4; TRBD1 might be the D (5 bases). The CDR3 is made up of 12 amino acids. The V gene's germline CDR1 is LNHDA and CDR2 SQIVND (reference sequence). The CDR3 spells CEPGRENEKLFF. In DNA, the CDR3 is TGTGAACCGGGACGGGAGAATGAAAAACTGTTTTTT.

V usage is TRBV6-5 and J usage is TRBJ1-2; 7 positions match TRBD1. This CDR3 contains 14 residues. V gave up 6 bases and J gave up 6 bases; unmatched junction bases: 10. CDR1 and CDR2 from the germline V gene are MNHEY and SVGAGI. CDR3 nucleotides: TGTGCCAGCAGCAGACCCGGGACAGCTAATGGCTACACCTTC. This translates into CASSRPGTANGYTF.

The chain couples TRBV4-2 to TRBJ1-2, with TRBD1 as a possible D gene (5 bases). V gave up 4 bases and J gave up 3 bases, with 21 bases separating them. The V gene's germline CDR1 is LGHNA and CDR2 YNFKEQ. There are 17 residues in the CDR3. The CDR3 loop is CASSPLVGRVTDYGYTF. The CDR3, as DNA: TGTGCCAGCAGCCCTCTTGTTGGCAGGGTCACCGACTATGGCTACACCTTC.

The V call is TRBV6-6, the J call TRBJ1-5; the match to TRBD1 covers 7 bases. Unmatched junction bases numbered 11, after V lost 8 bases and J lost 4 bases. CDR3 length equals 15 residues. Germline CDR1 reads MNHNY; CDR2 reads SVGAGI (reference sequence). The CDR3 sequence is CASANSQGWNQPQHF. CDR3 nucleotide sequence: TGTGCCAGCGCCAATTCACAGGGGTGGAATCAGCCCCAGCATTTT.

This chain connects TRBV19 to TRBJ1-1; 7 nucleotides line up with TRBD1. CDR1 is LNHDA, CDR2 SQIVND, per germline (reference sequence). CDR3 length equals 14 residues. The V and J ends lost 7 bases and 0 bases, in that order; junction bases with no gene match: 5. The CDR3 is CASKQGGMNTEAFF. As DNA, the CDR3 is TGTGCCAGTAAGCAGGGGGGCATGAACACTGAAGCTTTCTTT.

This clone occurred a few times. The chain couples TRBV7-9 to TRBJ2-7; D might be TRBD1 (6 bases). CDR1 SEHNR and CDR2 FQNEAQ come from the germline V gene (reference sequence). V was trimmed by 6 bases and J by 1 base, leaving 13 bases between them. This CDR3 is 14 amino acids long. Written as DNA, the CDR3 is TGTGCCAGCAGTTCACGGGACAAATCCTACGAGCAGTACTTC. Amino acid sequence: CASSSRDKSYEQYF.

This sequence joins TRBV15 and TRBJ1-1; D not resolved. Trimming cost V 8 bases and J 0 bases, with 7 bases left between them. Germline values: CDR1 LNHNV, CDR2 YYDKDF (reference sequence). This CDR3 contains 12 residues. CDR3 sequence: CATGRLNTEAFF. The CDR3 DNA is TGTGCCACCGGGAGGTTGAACACTGAAGCTTTCTTT. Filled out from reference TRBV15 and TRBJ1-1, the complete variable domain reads DAMVIQNPRYQVTQFGKPVTLSCSQTLNHNVMYWYQQKSSQAPKLLFHYYDKDFNNEADTPDNFQSRRPNTSFCFLDIRSPGLGDTAMYLCATGRLNTEAFFGQGTRLTVV.